The 10 T cell receptor beta chains below all came from one sample that was sequenced in a study of technical replicates of blood from a few donors. Here immunoSEQ multiplex PCR was the method, and the copy in TCRdb shows in-frame clones only, minus some. The sample has about 83,000 clones, about 96% seen once. Sequencing input: T cells isolated from PBMCs. These receptors were taken from a human donor in good health.

The genes are TRBV27 and TRBJ1-1, with TRBD1 matching over 8 bases. This CDR3 comprises 16 residues. Germline values: CDR1 MNHEY, CDR2 SMNVEV (reference sequence). After removal of 4 bases from V and 4 bases from J, the junction contained 11 bases not matched to a gene. The CDR3 reads CASSSQGDRSSTEAFF. The CDR3 bases are TGTGCCAGCAGTTCACAGGGGGATCGGTCGAGCACTGAAGCTTTCTTT.

The genes are TRBV20-1 and TRBJ1-2; TRBD1 matches 7 bases. The trim removed 6 bases at V and 3 bases at J, leaving 1 base unmatched. Germline lookup yields CDR1 DFQATT and CDR2 SNEGSKA (reference sequence). The CDR3 is 11 amino acids. The CDR3, as DNA: TGCAGTGCGACAGGGTACTATGGCTACACCTTC. Translated, it gives CSATGYYGYTF.

This clone was seen a single time. J is TRBJ1-1 and V is TRBV11-3, with D uncertain. CDR1 SGHNT and CDR2 YENEEA come from the germline V gene. V shed 1 base and J shed 8 bases, with 11 bases lying between them. This CDR3 has 13 residues. CDR3 DNA sequence: TGTGCCAGCAGCTTAGCGGGAGACCCCGAAGCTTTCTTT. Its translation is CASSLAGDPEAFF.

This clone was observed once. The chain recombines TRBV30 with TRBJ1-4; 9 bases align to TRBD1. V lost 2 bases and J lost 7; bases outside the gene matches: 8. This CDR3 has 15 residues. Germline CDR1 and CDR2: GTSNPN and SVGIG (reference sequence). DNA for the CDR3: TGTGCCTGGAGTTATACAGGGGGCTTAAGTGAAAAACTGTTTTTT. Translated: CAWSYTGGLSEKLFF.

This clone is a singleton in its sample. CDR3 region: CASGLASGGDTEAFF. In DNA form, the CDR3 reads TGTGCTAGTGGTTTGGCCTCTGGGGGGGACACTGAAGCTTTCTTT. The chain uses TRBV12-5 and TRBJ1-1; perhaps TRBD1 as D (5 bases). This CDR3 is built from 15 residues. Germline-derived CDR1 and CDR2 are LGHNT and FRNRAP. V dropped 1 base and J dropped 3 bases, with 12 bases sitting between them. The variable domain in full, with the rest retrieved from reference TRBV12-5 and TRBJ1-1, is DARVTQTPRHKVTEMGQEVTMRCQPILGHNTVFWYRQTMMQGLELLAYFRNRAPLDDSGMPKDRFSAEMPDATLATLKIQPSEPRDSAVYFCASGLASGGDTEAFFGQGTRLTVV.

This sequence joins TRBV6-5 and TRBJ1-1; tentative D call: TRBD1 (6 bases). The V end lost 2 bases, the J end lost 11 bases, and 12 bases lay between the germline ends. Germline V CDR1 and CDR2: MNHEY, SVGAGI. CDR3 length equals 12 residues. DNA for the CDR3: TGTGCCAGCAGTTACGAAGGGGGTGGTGCTTTCTTT. Amino acids: CASSYEGGGAFF.

V is TRBV2 and J is TRBJ2-7, with D maybe TRBD1 (6 bases). The CDR3 extends over 12 amino acids. CDR1 SNHLY and CDR2 FYNNEI come from the germline V gene. Trimming took off 6 bases at V and 3 bases at J, with 9 bases between the two ends. The CDR3 loop is CASRMDSYEQYF. The CDR3 DNA reads TGTGCCAGCAGGATGGACAGCTACGAGCAGTACTTC.

The chain recombines TRBV11-3 with TRBJ2-3; D ambiguous. Germline CDR1 SGHNT, CDR2 YENEEA. Trimming removed 1 base at V and 3 bases at J, with 8 bases between. This CDR3 is 14 amino acids long. The CDR3 DNA is TGTGCCAGCAGCTTAGCCCGGTCTACAGATACGCAGTATTTT. Its translation: CASSLARSTDTQYF.

The DNA of the CDR3 is TGTGCCAGTAGTATATCCGCTGCGACTAGCGGGACTAGCACAGATACGCAGTATTTT. As protein: CASSISAATSGTSTDTQYF. V usage is TRBV19 and J usage is TRBJ2-3, with 11 bases aligning to TRBD2. V was clipped by 2 bases and J by 0 bases; unmatched bases: 10. The V gene's germline CDR1 is LNHDA and CDR2 SQIVND (reference sequence). The CDR3 totals 19 residues.

V and J are TRBV29-1 and TRBJ2-5; 8 nucleotides agree with TRBD1. The germline gives CDR1 SQVTM, CDR2 ANQGSEA. After removal of 5 bases from V and 5 bases from J, the junction contained 10 bases not matched to a gene. The CDR3 is 14 residues long. For the CDR3, the DNA is TGCAGCGTTCAAATGGACAGGGTAGTGGAGACCCAGTACTTC. Amino acids: CSVQMDRVVETQYF.